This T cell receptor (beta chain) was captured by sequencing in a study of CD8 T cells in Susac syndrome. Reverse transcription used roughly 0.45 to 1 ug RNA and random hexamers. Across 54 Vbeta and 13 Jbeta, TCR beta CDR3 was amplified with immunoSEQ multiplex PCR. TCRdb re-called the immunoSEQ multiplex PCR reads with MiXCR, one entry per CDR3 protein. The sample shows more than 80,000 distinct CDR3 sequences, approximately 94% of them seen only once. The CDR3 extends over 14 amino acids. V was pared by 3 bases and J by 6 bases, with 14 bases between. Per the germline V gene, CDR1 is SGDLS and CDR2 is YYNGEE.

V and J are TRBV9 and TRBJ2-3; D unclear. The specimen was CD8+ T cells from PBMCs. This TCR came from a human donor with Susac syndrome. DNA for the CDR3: TGTGCCAGCAGCGCCGGCTTGACCGTGGATACGCAGTATTTT. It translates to CASSAGLTVDTQYF.